This TCR beta chain was recovered during a study of blood T cell repertoires in COVID-19. The method was immunoSEQ multiplex PCR; TCRdb's version includes in-frame clones alone and lacks a portion of them. Of about 170,000 clones in the sample, over 80% were seen once. CDR1 and CDR2 (germline): MNHEY, SVGEGT. The CDR3 sequence is 16 residues long. The trim removed 3 bases at V and 4 bases at J, leaving 4 bases unmatched. The sequencing input was peripheral blood. The chain combines TRBV6-2 or TRBV6-3 with TRBJ2-1, with TRBD2 identical over 12 bases. This TCR derives from a woman in her forties or fifties with acute or convalescent COVID-19. The CDR3 is CASSYSTSGSYNEQFF. CDR3 nucleotide sequence: TGTGCCAGCAGTTATTCGACTAGCGGGAGTTACAATGAGCAGTTCTTC.